Presented here are 6 T cell receptor beta chains from one specimen sequenced in a study of PD-L1 blockade in urothelial cancer. Sequenced by immunoSEQ multiplex PCR; TCRdb stores in-frame clones only, minus some. The profile shows about 45,000 clones, around 89% of them singletons. This sample comprised PBMCs, obtained around atezolizumab (anti-PD-L1) treatment. Receptors were obtained from a man older than 75 with urothelial cancer.

This chain joins TRBV5-4 and TRBJ2-5, with D perhaps TRBD1 (6 bases). Germline assignment: CDR1 SGHNT and CDR2 YYREEE (reference sequence). The CDR3 has 16 amino acids. Trimming removed 4 bases from V and 0 bases from J, with 16 bases in between. The DNA for the CDR3 is TGTGCCAGCAGCCCCGAGCCGACAGGAGACCAAGAGACCCAGTACTTC. Translation: CASSPEPTGDQETQYF.

The rearrangement joins TRBV12-2 to TRBJ1-5; TRBD1, as called in the table, went unchecked against the DNA. TRBV12-2 is designated a pseudogene. This CDR3 is 17 amino acids long. The CDR3 DNA sequence: TGTGCAAGTCGCTCCCCCGGGACAGGTAAAGAGGGTCAGCCCCAGCATTTT. Its protein product is CASRSPGTGKEGQPQHF.

The chain links TRBV5-4 to TRBJ2-1; 11 bases match TRBD2. Germline V CDR1 and CDR2: SGHNT, YYREEE (reference sequence). V was pared by 3 bases and J by 4 bases, with 6 bases of the junction left unmatched. The CDR3 covers 16 residues. CDR3 residues: CASSSGTSGPYNEQFF. The CDR3 DNA reads as TGTGCCAGCAGCTCAGGGACTAGCGGACCGTACAATGAGCAGTTCTTC.

The rearrangement joins TRBV6-5 to TRBJ2-4; 11 positions agree with TRBD1. CDR3 length: 14 amino acids. From germline, CDR1 is MNHEY and CDR2 SVGAGI. V gave up 5 bases and J gave up 7 bases; unmatched junction bases: 4. The CDR3 bases are TGTGCCAGCAGTGCCGGGACAGGGGGGAACATTCAGTACTTC. This codes for CASSAGTGGNIQYF.

The J gene is TRBJ2-1, the V gene TRBV5-4; 9 bases align to TRBD2. The CDR3 runs 17 residues. The ends lost 4 bases at V and 8 bases at J; junction bases unmatched: 16. Germline V gene data show CDR1 as SGHNT and CDR2 as YYREEE (reference sequence). The CDR3 nucleotides read TGTGCCAGCAGCCCCCCCGGGGCTAGCGGGAAGGGGTATGAGCAGTTCTTC. This translates into CASSPPGASGKGYEQFF.

This chain links TRBV28 with TRBJ1-2; a weak D match, TRBD1 (5 bases). Trimming pared 6 bases from V and 2 bases from J, leaving 10 bases between. CDR1 MDHEN and CDR2 SYDVKM come from the germline V gene. This CDR3 is 13 amino acids long. CDR3 protein: CASSPTENYGYTF. The CDR3, as DNA: TGTGCCAGCAGCCCGACAGAGAACTATGGCTACACCTTC.